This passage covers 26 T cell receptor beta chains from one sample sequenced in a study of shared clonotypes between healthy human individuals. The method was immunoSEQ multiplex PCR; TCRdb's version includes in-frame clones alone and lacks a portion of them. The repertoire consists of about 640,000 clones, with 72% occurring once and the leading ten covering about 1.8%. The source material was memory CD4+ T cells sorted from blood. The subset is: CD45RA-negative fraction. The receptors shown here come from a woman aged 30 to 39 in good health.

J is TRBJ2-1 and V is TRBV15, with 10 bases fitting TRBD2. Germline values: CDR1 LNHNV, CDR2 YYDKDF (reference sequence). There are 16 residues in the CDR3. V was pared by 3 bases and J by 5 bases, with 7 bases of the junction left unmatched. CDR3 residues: CATSSPPGLANNEQFF. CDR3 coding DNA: TGTGCCACCAGCAGCCCACCGGGACTAGCGAACAATGAGCAGTTCTTC.

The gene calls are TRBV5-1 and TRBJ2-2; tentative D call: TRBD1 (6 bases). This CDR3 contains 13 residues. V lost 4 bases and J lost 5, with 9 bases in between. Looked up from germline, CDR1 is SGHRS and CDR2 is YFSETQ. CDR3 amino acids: CASSPGQTGELFF. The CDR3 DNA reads TGCGCCAGCAGCCCCGGACAGACCGGGGAGCTGTTTTTT.

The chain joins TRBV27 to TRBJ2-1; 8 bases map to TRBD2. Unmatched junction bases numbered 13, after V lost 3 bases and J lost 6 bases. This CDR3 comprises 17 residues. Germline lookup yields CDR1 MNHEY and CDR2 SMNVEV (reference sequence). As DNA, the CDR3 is TGTGCCAGCAGTTTGGATGGGAAGACTAGCGTAACCAATGAGCAGTTCTTC. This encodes CASSLDGKTSVTNEQFF.

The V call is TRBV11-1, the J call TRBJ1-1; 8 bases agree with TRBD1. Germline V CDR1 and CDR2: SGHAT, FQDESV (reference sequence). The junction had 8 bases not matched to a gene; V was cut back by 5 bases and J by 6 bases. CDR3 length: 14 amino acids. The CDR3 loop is CASSRRQGTPEAFF. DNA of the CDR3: TGTGCCAGCAGCCGTCGACAGGGGACCCCTGAAGCTTTCTTT.

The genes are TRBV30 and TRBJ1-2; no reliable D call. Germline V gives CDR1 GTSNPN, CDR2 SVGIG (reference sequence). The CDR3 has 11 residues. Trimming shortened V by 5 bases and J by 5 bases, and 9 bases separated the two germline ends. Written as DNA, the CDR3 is TGTGCCTGGGTTCCCCTTTATGGCTACACCTTC. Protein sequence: CAWVPLYGYTF.

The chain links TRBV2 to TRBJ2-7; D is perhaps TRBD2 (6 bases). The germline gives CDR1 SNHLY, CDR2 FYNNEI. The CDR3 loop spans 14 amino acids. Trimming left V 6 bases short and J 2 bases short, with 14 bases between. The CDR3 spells CASSDGLSTYEQYF. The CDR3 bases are TGTGCCAGCAGCGACGGACTATCTACCTACGAGCAGTACTTC.

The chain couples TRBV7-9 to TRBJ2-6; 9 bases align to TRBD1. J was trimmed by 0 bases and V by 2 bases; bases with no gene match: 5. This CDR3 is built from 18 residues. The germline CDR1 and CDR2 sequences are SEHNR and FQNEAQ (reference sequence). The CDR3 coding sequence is TGTGCCAGCAGCTTAACAGGGGGCGGTTTCTCTGGGGCCAACGTCCTGACTTTC. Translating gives CASSLTGGGFSGANVLTF.

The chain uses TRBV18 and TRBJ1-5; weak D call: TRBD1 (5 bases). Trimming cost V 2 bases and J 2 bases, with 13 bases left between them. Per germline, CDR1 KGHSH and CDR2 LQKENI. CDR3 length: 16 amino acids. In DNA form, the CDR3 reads TGTGCCAGCTCACCAGAGGGACTTCTTGGCAATCAGCCCCAGCATTTT. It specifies CASSPEGLLGNQPQHF. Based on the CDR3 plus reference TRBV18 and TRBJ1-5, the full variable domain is NAGVMQNPRHLVRRRGQEARLRCSPMKGHSHVYWYRQLPEEGLKFMVYLQKENIIDESGMPKERFSAEFPKEGPSILRIQQVVRGDSAAYFCASSPEGLLGNQPQHFGDGTRLSIL.

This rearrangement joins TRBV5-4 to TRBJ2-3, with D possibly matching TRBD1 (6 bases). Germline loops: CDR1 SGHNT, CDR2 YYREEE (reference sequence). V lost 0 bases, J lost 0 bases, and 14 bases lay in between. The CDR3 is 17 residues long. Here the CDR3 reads CASSLDRRTVSTDTQYF. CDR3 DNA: TGTGCCAGCAGCTTGGATCGGCGGACAGTAAGCACAGATACGCAGTATTTT. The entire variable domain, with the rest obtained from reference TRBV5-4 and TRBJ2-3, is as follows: ETGVTQSPTHLIKTRGQQVTLRCSSQSGHNTVSWYQQALGQGPQFIFQYYREEENGRGNFPPRFSGLQFPNYSSELNVNALELDDSALYLCASSLDRRTVSTDTQYFGPGTRLTVL.

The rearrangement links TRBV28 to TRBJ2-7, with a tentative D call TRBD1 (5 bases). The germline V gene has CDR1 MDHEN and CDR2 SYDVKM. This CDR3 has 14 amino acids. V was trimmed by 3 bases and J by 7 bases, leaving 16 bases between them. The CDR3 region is CASSLPIGAVEQYF. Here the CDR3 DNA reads TGTGCCAGCAGTTTGCCTATAGGGGCGGTGGAGCAGTACTTC. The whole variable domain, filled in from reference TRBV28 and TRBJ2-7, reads DVKVTQSSRYLVKRTGEKVFLECVQDMDHENMFWYRQDPGLGLRLIYFSYDVKMKEKGDIPEGYSVSREKKERFSLILESASTNQTSMYLCASSLPIGAVEQYFGPGTRLTVT.

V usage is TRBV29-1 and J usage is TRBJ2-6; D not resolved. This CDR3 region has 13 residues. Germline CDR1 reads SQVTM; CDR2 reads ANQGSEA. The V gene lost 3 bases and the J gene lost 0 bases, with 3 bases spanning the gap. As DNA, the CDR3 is TGCAGCGTTGACAGCTCTGGGGCCAACGTCCTGACTTTC. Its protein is CSVDSSGANVLTF. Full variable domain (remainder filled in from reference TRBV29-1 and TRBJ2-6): SAVISQKPSRDICQRGTSLTIQCQVDSQVTMMFWYRQQPGQSLTLIATANQGSEATYESGFVIDKFPISRPNLTFSTLTVSNMSPEDSSIYLCSVDSSGANVLTFGAGSRLTVL.

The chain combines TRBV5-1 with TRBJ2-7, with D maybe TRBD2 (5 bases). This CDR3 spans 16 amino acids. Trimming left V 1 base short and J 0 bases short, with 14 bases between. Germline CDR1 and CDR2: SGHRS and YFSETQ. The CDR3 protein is CASSLIGGQDSYEQYF. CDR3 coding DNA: TGCGCCAGCAGCTTGATCGGCGGGCAGGACTCCTACGAGCAGTACTTC.

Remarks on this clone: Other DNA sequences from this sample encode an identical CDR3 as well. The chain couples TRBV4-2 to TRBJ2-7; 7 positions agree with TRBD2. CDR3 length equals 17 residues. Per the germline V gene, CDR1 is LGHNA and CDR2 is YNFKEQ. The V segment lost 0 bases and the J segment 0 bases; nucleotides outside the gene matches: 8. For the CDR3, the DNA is TGTGCCAGCAGCCAAGAAGGGTTAGCGGGCAGCTCCTACGAGCAGTACTTC. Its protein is CASSQEGLAGSSYEQYF.

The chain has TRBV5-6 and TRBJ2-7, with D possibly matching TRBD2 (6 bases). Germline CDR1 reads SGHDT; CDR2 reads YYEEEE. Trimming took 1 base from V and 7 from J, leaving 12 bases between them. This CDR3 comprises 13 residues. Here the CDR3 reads CASSLLLGTEQYF. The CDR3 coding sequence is TGTGCCAGCAGCTTGCTGTTAGGGACTGAGCAGTACTTC. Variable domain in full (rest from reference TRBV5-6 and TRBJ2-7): DAGVTQSPTHLIKTRGQQVTLRCSPKSGHDTVSWYQQALGQGPQFIFQYYEEEERQRGNFPDRFSGHQFPNYSSELNVNALLLGDSALYLCASSLLLGTEQYFGPGTRLTVT.

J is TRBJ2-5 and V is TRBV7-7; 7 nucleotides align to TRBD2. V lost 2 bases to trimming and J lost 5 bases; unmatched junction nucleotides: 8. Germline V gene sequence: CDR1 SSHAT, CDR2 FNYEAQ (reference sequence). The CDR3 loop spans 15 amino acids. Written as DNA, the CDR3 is TGTGCCAGCAGCTTAAATTTCGGACTAGGGGAGACCCAGTACTTC. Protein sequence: CASSLNFGLGETQYF.

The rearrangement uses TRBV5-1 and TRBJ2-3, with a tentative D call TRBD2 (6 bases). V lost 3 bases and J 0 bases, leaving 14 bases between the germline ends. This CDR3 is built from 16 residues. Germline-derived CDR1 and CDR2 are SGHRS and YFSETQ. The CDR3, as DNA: TGCGCCAGCAGCTCAAGGGCGGGGACTAGCACAGATACGCAGTATTTT. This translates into CASSSRAGTSTDTQYF.

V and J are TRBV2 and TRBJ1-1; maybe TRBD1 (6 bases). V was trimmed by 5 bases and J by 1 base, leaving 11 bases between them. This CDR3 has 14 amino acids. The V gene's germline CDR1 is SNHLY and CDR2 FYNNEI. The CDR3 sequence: CASSLQGPNTEAFF. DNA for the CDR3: TGTGCCAGCAGTCTACAGGGCCCGAACACTGAAGCTTTCTTT. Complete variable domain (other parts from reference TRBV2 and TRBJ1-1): EPEVTQTPSHQVTQMGQEVILRCVPISNHLYFYWYRQILGQKVEFLVSFYNNEISEKSEIFDDQFSVERPDGSNFTLKIRSTKLEDSAMYFCASSLQGPNTEAFFGQGTRLTVV.

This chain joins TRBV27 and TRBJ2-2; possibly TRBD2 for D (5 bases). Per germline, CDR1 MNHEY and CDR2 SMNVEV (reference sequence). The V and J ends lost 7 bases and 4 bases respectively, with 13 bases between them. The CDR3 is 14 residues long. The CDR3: CASTPGGFTGELFF. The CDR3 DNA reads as TGTGCCAGCACCCCAGGAGGATTCACCGGGGAGCTGTTTTTT.

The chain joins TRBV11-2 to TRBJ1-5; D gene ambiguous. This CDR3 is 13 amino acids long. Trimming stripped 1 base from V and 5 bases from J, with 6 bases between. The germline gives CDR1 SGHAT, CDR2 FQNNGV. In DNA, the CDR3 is TGTGCCAGCAGCTTAGGGCTGGATCAGCCCCAGCATTTT. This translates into CASSLGLDQPQHF. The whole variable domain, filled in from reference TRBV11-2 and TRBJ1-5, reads EAGVAQSPRYKIIEKRQSVAFWCNPISGHATLYWYQQILGQGPKLLIQFQNNGVVDDSQLPKDRFSAERLKGVDSTLKIQPAKLEDSAVYLCASSLGLDQPQHFGDGTRLSIL.

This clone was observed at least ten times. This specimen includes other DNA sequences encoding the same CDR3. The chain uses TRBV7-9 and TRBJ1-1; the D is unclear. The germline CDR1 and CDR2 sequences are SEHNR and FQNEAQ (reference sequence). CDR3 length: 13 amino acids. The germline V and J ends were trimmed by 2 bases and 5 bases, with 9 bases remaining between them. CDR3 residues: CASSLFRETEAFF. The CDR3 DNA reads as TGTGCCAGCAGCTTATTTCGCGAGACTGAAGCTTTCTTT. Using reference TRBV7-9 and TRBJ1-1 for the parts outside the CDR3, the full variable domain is DTGVSQNPRHKITKRGQNVTFRCDPISEHNRLYWYRQTLGQGPEFLTYFQNEAQLEKSRLLSDRFSAERPKGSFSTLEIQRTEQGDSAMYLCASSLFRETEAFFGQGTRLTVV.

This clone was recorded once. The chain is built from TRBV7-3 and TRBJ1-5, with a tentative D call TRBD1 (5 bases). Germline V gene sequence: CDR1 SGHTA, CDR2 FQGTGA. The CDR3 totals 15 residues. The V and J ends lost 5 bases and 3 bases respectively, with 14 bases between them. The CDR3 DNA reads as TGTGCCAGCAGCCCAGGGACTGCAGTCAATCAGCCCCAGCATTTT. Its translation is CASSPGTAVNQPQHF. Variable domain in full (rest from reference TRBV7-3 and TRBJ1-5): GAGVSQTPSNKVTEKGKYVELRCDPISGHTALYWYRQSLGQGPEFLIYFQGTGAADDSGLPNDRFFAVRPEGSVSTLKIQRTERGDSAVYLCASSPGTAVNQPQHFGDGTRLSIL.

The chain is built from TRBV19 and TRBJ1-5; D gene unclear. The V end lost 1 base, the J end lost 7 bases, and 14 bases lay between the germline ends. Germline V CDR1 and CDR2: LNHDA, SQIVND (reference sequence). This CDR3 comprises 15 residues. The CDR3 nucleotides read TGTGCCAGTAGTATAGGAAGGAGTAGGCTACAGCCCCAGCATTTT. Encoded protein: CASSIGRSRLQPQHF.

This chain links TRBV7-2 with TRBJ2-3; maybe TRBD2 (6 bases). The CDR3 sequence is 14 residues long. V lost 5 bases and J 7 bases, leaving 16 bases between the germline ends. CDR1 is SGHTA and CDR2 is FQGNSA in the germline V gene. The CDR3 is CASSLQPGLNTQYF. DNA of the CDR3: TGTGCCAGCAGCCTCCAACCGGGACTCAATACGCAGTATTTT.

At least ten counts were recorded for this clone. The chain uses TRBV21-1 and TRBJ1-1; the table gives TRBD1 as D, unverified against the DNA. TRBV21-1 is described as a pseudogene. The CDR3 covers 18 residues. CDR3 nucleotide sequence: TGTGCCAGCAGCACACTTGGGCGGACAGGGACCCTCCGGTCTGCGGCTTTCTTT. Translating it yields CASSTLGRTGTLRSAAFF.

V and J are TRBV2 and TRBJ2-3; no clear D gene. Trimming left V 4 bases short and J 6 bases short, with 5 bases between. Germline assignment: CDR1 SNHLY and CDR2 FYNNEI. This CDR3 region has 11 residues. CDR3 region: CASSATDTQYF. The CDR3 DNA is TGTGCCAGCAGTGCCACGGATACGCAGTATTTT.

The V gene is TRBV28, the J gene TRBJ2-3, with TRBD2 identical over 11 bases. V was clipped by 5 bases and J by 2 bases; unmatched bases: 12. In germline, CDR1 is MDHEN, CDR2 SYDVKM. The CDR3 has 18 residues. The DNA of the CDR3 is TGTGCCAGCAGTGTACAAACCGGGACTAGCGGATACACAGATACGCAGTATTTT. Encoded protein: CASSVQTGTSGYTDTQYF. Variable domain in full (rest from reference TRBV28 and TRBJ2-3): DVKVTQSSRYLVKRTGEKVFLECVQDMDHENMFWYRQDPGLGLRLIYFSYDVKMKEKGDIPEGYSVSREKKERFSLILESASTNQTSMYLCASSVQTGTSGYTDTQYFGPGTRLTVL.